This T cell receptor (beta chain) was retrieved from a study of STAT5B mutations in CD4+ large granular lymphocyte leukemia. The survey-level immunoSEQ assay was used. TCRdb keeps only in-frame clones here, not all; method: immunoSEQ multiplex PCR. The table includes fewer than 50,000 clones, roughly 85% detected once. This CDR3 has 15 amino acids. The junction had 9 bases not matched to a gene; V was cut back by 7 bases and J by 3 bases. Germline CDR1 ENHRY, CDR2 SYGVKD. What was sequenced was CD4+ T cells from blood buffy coats. The TCR was taken from a human donor in good health. The V gene is TRBV10-3, the J gene TRBJ1-3; 7 bases fit TRBD1. The CDR3 loop reads CAITKTGHGGNTIYF. CDR3 in DNA: TGTGCCATCACCAAGACAGGGCACGGTGGAAACACCATATATTTT.